This T cell receptor (beta chain) was obtained from a study of blood T cell repertoires in COVID-19. Overall study context: COVID-19 samples collected from the United States, Italy and Spain covered acute and convalescent phases. Sources were T cells, B-cell-depleted T cells, or PBMCs; the material itself was cDNA or gDNA.

Per the original methods: Nucleated cell counts were estimated from reference gene primer amplification. Clones were read by immunoSEQ multiplex PCR, and TCRdb kept only the in-frame ones, dropping some. The D gene and trimming were derived from the DNA, and the V and J assignments and clone size from that table. The data show fewer than 250,000 clones, with roughly 86% seen just once and 3.5% to 4.5% held by the top ten. Input material: peripheral blood. The receptor was derived from a man over 45 with acute or convalescent COVID-19.

The CDR3 sequence: CASSLFSGRAAQYF. The CDR3, as DNA: TGTGCCAGCAGTTTATTCTCAGGGAGGGCCGCCCAGTACTTC. V and J are TRBV28 and TRBJ2-5, with 7 bases aligning to TRBD2. This CDR3 comprises 14 residues. The trim removed 1 base at V and 9 bases at J, leaving 8 bases unmatched. Germline CDR1 and CDR2: MDHEN and SYDVKM.